This T cell receptor beta chain was identified in a study of cytomegalovirus exposure and HLA in healthy donors. 60 Vbeta and 13 Jbeta primers were used in PCR. Sequenced by immunoSEQ multiplex PCR; TCRdb stores in-frame clones only, minus some. The table shows 160,000 or so clones, with approximately 81% occurring only once. The sequence came from a female donor in good health and CMV-seronegative. Material for sequencing was PBMCs.

The CDR3 sequence is CASSWAGEQYF. The CDR3 DNA sequence: TGTGCCAGCAGTTGGGCCGGCGAGCAGTACTTC. J is TRBJ2-7 and V is TRBV2; D ambiguous. Trimming left V 5 bases short and J 6 bases short, with 8 bases between. This CDR3 has 11 amino acids. The germline V gene encodes CDR1 SNHLY and CDR2 FYNNEI.